This record looks at one TCR beta chain sequence and its context. There is no known antigen for this receptor. No base quality information exists; no much larger clone differs at one position. These data belong to a study of T cell repertoires in cytomegalovirus infection (dated by TCRdb to between 2018 and 2021). Some background on the complete study: Because public TCR beta signatures pointed to carriage of CMV infection together with the matching HLA type, the HLA type of each donor mattered for the analysis.

CDR3 length: 13 amino acids, cysteine to phenylalanine. Only the CDR3 DNA is retained, 39 bases long and in frame from the first base. The germline V gene specifies MDHEN as CDR1 and SYDVKM as CDR2. V loses 8 bases of germline sequence and J loses 6 bases, and the interval between the two ends is 14 bases. What the study reported, not specific to this receptor: Carriers of CMV infection plus the relevant HLA type were discriminated by the cumulative frequency of public TCR beta family members in the study cohort and in an independent approximately 350-donor cohort. The ex vivo response was dominated by HLA-C-restricted CMV-specific TCR beta clonotypes, which also provided the single most frequent clonotype in two of eight donors.

TCRdb names Illumina HiSeq 1500 as the instrument used. In-frame beta chains were kept once TCRdb had trimmed the public reads at Q25 with fastp and called clones with MiXCR. Rows are combined by CDR3 protein, so each entry shows the most common genes and DNA. The sample table holds about 460,000 distinct CDR3 sequences, of which approximately 11% were seen once. The top ten clones comprise approximately 10% of the sample. The clonotype comes from a human donor in good health (CMV status not recorded). Some clones in this sample may be carry-over from other donors' samples. Sequencing was performed on PBMCs. This chain joins TRBV28 to TRBJ2-1, and the D gene may be TRBD2, 5 bases matching. The sequence in DNA is TGTGCCAGCGGGGAAGCGGTAACCAATGAGCAGTTCTTC. It encodes CASGEAVTNEQFF.